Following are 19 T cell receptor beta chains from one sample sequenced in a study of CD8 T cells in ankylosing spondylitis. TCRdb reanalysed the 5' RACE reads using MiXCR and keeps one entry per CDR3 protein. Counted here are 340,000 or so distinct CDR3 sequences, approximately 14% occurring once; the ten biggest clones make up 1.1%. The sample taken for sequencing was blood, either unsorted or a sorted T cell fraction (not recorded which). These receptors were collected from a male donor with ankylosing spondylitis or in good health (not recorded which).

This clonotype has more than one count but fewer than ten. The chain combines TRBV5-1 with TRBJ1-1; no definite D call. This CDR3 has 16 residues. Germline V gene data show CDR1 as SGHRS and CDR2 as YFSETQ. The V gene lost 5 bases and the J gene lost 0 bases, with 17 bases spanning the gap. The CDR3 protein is CASSPLSRAMNTEAFF. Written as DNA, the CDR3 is TGCGCCAGCAGTCCACTCAGCCGGGCGATGAACACTGAAGCTTTCTTT.

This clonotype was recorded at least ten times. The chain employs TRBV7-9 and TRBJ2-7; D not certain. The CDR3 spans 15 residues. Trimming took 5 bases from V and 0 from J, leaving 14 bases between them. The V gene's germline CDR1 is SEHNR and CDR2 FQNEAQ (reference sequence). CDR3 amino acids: CASSGDGSRSYEQYF. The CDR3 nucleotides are TGTGCCAGCAGCGGAGACGGTTCCCGCTCCTACGAGCAGTACTTC.

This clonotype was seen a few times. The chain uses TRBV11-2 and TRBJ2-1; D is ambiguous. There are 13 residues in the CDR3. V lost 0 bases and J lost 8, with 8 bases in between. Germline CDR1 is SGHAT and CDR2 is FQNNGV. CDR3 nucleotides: TGTGCCAGCAGCTTAGACCTTTGGGATGAGCAGTTCTTC. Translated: CASSLDLWDEQFF.

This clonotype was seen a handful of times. The CDR3 here is CASSLVRGGDEQYF. CDR3 in DNA: TGTGCCAGCAGCTTAGTAAGAGGGGGCGACGAGCAGTACTTC. The chain employs TRBV7-2 and TRBJ2-7; TRBD1 matches at 7 bases. Unmatched junction bases numbered 5, after V lost 1 base and J lost 5 bases. This CDR3 is built from 14 residues. Germline loops: CDR1 SGHTA, CDR2 FQGNSA.

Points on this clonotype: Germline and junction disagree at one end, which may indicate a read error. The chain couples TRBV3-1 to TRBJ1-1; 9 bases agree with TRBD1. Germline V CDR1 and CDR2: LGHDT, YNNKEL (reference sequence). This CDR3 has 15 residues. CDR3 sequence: CATSQGTGSDTEAFF. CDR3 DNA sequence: TGTGCCACCAGCCAAGGGACAGGGTCTGACACTGAAGCTTTCTTT.

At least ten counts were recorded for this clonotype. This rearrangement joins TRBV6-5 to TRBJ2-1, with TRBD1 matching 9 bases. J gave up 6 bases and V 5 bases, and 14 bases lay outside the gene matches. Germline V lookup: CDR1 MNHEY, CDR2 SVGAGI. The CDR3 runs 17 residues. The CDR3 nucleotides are TGTGCCAGCAGTCACGACCTACCGGGACAGGGTCGCAATGAGCAGTTCTTC. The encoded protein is CASSHDLPGQGRNEQFF.

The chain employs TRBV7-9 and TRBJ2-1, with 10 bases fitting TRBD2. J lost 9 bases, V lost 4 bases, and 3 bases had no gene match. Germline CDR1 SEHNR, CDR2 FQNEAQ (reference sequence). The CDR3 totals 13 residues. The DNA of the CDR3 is TGTGCCAGCAGCTCTTGGACTAGCGGTGAGCAGTTCTTC. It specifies CASSSWTSGEQFF. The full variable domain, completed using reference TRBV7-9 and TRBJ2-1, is DTGVSQNPRHKITKRGQNVTFRCDPISEHNRLYWYRQTLGQGPEFLTYFQNEAQLEKSRLLSDRFSAERPKGSFSTLEIQRTEQGDSAMYLCASSSWTSGEQFFGPGTRLTVL.

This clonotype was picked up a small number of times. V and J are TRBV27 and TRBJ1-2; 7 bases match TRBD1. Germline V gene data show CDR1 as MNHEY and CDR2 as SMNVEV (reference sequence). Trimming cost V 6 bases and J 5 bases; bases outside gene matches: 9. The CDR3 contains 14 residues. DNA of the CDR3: TGTGCCAGCAGCCATACCGGGACAGTTTATGGCTACACCTTC. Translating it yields CASSHTGTVYGYTF.

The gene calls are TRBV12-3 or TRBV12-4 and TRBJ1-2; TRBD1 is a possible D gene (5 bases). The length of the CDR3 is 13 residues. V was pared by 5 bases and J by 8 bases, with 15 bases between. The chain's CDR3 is CASSGVTRVGYTF. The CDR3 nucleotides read TGTGCCAGCAGTGGGGTGACCAGGGTCGGCTACACCTTC.

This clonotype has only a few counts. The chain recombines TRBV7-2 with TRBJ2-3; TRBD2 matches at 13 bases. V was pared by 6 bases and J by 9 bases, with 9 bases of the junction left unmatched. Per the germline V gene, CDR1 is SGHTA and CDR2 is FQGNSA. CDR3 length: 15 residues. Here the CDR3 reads CASSTSGGGRGTQYF. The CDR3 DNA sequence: TGTGCCAGCAGTACTAGCGGGGGGGGAAGGGGCACGCAGTATTTT. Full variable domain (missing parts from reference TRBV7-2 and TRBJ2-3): GAGVSQSPSNKVTEKGKDVELRCDPISGHTALYWYRQSLGQGLEFLIYFQGNSAPDKSGLPSDRFSAERTGGSVSTLTIQRTQQEDSAVYLCASSTSGGGRGTQYFGPGTRLTVL.

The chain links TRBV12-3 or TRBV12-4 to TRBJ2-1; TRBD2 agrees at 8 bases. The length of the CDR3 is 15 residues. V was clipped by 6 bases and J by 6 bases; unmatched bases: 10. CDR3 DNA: TGTGCCAGCAGCCCCGGACTAGCCGCGGGCAATGAGCAGTTCTTC. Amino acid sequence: CASSPGLAAGNEQFF.

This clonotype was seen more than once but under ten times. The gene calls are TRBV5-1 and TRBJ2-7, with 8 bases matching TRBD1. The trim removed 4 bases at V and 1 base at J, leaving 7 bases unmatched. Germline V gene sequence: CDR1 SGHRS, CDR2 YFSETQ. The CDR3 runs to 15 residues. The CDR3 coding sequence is TGCGCCAGCAGCACCGGACAGGGTGGTTCCTACGAGCAGTACTTC. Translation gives CASSTGQGGSYEQYF.

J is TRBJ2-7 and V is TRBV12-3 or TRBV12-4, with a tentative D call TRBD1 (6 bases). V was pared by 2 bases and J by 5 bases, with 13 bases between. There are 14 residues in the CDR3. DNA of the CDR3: TGTGCCAGCAGTTTATCCGCCAGGGGCCACGAGCAGTACTTC. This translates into CASSLSARGHEQYF.

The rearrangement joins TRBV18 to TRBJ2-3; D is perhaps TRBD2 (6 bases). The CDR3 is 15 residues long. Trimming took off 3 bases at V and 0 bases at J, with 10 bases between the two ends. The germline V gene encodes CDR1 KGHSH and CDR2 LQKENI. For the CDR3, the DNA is TGTGCCAGCTCACCCAAGCGGGCAAGCACAGATACGCAGTATTTT. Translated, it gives CASSPKRASTDTQYF.

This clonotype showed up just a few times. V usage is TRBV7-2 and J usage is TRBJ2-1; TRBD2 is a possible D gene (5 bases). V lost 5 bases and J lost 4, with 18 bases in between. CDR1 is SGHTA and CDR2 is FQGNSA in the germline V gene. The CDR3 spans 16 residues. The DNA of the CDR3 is TGTGCCAGCAGCAGAGGGTCCGCAACGTATTACAATGAGCAGTTCTTC. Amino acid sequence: CASSRGSATYYNEQFF. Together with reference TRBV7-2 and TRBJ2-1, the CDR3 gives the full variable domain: GAGVSQSPSNKVTEKGKDVELRCDPISGHTALYWYRQSLGQGLEFLIYFQGNSAPDKSGLPSDRFSAERTGGSVSTLTIQRTQQEDSAVYLCASSRGSATYYNEQFFGPGTRLTVL.

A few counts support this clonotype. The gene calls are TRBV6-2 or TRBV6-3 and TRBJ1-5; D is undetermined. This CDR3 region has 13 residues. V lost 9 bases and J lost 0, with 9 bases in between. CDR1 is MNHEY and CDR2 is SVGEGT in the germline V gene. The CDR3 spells CASNANSNQPQHF. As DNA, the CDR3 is TGTGCCAGTAACGCTAATAGCAATCAGCCCCAGCATTTT.

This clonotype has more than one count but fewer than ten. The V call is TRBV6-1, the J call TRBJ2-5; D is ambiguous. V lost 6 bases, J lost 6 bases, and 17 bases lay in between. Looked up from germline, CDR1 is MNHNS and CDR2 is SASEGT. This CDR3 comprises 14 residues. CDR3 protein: CASRLGPQAQTQYF. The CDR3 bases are TGTGCCAGCAGGCTAGGCCCCCAAGCGCAGACCCAGTACTTC.

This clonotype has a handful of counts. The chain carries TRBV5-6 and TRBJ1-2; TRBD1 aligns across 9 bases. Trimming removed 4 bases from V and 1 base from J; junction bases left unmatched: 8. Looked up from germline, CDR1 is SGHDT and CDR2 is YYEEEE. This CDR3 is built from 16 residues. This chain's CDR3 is CASSEEGQGNNYGYTF. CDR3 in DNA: TGTGCCAGCAGCGAAGAGGGACAGGGAAATAACTATGGCTACACCTTC.

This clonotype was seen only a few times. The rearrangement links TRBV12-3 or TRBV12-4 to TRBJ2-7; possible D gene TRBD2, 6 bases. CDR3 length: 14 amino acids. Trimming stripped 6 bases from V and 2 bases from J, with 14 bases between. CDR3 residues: CASRPSGWAYEQYF. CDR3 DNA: TGTGCCAGCAGACCCAGCGGGTGGGCCTACGAGCAGTACTTC.